This T cell receptor (beta chain) came from a study of T cells in Graves' hyperthyroidism and ophthalmopathy. Study-level results: Within blood appeared most thyroid clonotypes that had expanded above 0.001. Patients with ophthalmopathy were separated from those with stable hyperthyroidism by a 13 V-J model.

Amplified regions were TCR beta CDR3 sequences from RNA transcripts. In the first-round RT-PCR of the TCR CDR3, the HTBI primer set was used. TCRdb itself ran the multiplex PCR reads through MiXCR, one entry per CDR3 protein. This repertoire shows hundreds of thousands of distinct CDR3 sequences, 20% found once; its top ten account for 34%. This CDR3 region has 17 residues. Trimming removed 5 bases from V and 7 bases from J; junction bases left unmatched: 15. Germline values: CDR1 SGHTA, CDR2 FQGNSA. Pregnant or lactating patients were excluded, as were those with uncontrolled infection or other autoimmune disease. PBMCs were sourced from less than 12 ml fresh peripheral blood. This clonotype has ten or more counts. Its specificity is unknown.

Input material: blood. V usage is TRBV7-2 and J usage is TRBJ2-1; 9 bases are shared with TRBD2. The sequence came from a man aged 25 to 40 with Graves' ophthalmopathy. CDR3 nucleotide sequence: TGTGCCAGCAGCACATCAAGGCTAGCGGGAATAGATAATGAGCAGTTCTTC. It specifies CASSTSRLAGIDNEQFF.